The 18 T cell receptor beta chains below come from one sample, sequenced in a study of beta chain features in type 1 diabetes. Study-wide findings and caveats: People with Type 1 diabetes carried modestly yet significantly shorter TCRB CDR3s in all four CD4+ subsets.

As every portion of the isolated RNA was reverse transcribed, the sequencing read expressed TCRB transcripts. Only in-frame clones appear in the TCRdb table, and some are missing; sequencing was by immunoSEQ multiplex PCR. The repertoire holds hundreds of thousands of clones, around 15% seen once, with 0.03% to 0.04% in the top ten. No antigen has been assigned to these receptors. Sequenced: naive CD4+ T cells from blood. The receptors stem from a man younger than 30 with type 1 diabetes.

As for this clone: This sample also contains other DNA sequences that code for the same CDR3. J is TRBJ2-7 and V is TRBV5-6; D gene unclear. V was pared by 3 bases and J by 3 bases, with 4 bases between. Germline CDR1 is SGHDT and CDR2 is YYEEEE. The CDR3 sequence is 11 residues long. The CDR3 nucleotides read TGTGCCAGCAGCTCACACTACGAGCAGTACTTC. Residues: CASSSHYEQYF.

This clone has a handful of counts. This chain links TRBV7-3 with TRBJ1-3, with TRBD1 matching over 11 bases. J was trimmed by 1 base and V by 5 bases; bases with no gene match: 4. CDR1 SGHTA and CDR2 FQGTGA come from the germline V gene. This CDR3 is built from 16 residues. Here the CDR3 DNA reads TGTGCCAGCAGCCCAGGACAGGGGGCATCTGGAAACACCATATATTTT. Translation: CASSPGQGASGNTIYF.

In its sample, this clone was seen a few times. This sequence joins TRBV15 and TRBJ2-1; D unresolved. V was pared by 1 base and J by 2 bases, with 6 bases between. This CDR3 comprises 14 residues. The germline gives CDR1 LNHNV, CDR2 YYDKDF (reference sequence). The DNA of the CDR3 is TGTGCCACCAGCAGAGGGGGAACCTACAATGAGCAGTTCTTC. Encoded protein: CATSRGGTYNEQFF.

V and J are TRBV6-1 and TRBJ2-2; 7 positions agree with TRBD1. V trimming: 8 bases; J trimming: 1 base; junction bases outside the gene matches: 4. Germline CDR1 and CDR2: MNHNS and SASEGT. This CDR3 is built from 14 residues. The CDR3 reads CASYYRGNTGELFF. The CDR3 DNA is TGTGCCAGCTATTACAGGGGGAACACCGGGGAGCTGTTTTTT.

This clone turned up a few times. V and J are TRBV7-9 and TRBJ2-7; tentatively, D is TRBD2 (5 bases). The V end was cut by 5 bases, the J end by 2 bases, with 7 bases between. Germline V CDR1 and CDR2: SEHNR, FQNEAQ (reference sequence). The CDR3 length is 12 residues. The CDR3 bases are TGTGCCAGCAGCCGAGGGACCTACGAGCAGTACTTC. Translating it yields CASSRGTYEQYF.

The chain has TRBV7-2 and TRBJ2-7; 9 positions match TRBD1. V shed 5 bases, J shed 11 bases, and the junction held 7 bases outside the gene matches. The CDR3 has 12 residues. In germline, CDR1 is SGHTA, CDR2 FQGNSA. The CDR3 spells CASSPRGQGKYF. Here the CDR3 DNA reads TGTGCCAGCAGCCCCCGAGGACAGGGGAAGTACTTC.

V and J are TRBV25-1 and TRBJ1-2, with D maybe TRBD1 (6 bases). CDR1 MGHDK and CDR2 SYGVNS come from the germline V gene. V was clipped by 5 bases and J by 8 bases, with 15 bases between them. This CDR3 region has 13 residues. CDR3 amino acids: CASSLGQSVGYTF. The CDR3 coding sequence is TGTGCCAGCAGTTTAGGACAGTCGGTCGGCTACACCTTC.

As concerns this clone: This same CDR3 is encoded by further DNA sequences in the sample. The genes are TRBV30 and TRBJ2-7, with D uncertain. CDR3 length equals 11 residues. Germline V gives CDR1 GTSNPN, CDR2 SVGIG (reference sequence). V was clipped by 0 bases and J by 4 bases, with 4 bases between them. CDR3 sequence: CAWSVRYEQYF. The CDR3, as DNA: TGTGCCTGGAGTGTTCGGTACGAGCAGTACTTC.

This clone came up a few times. This chain links TRBV14 with TRBJ2-1, with 14 bases fitting TRBD2. CDR1 is SGHDN and CDR2 is FVKESK in the germline V gene. There are 17 residues in the CDR3. Losses at the gene ends were 4 bases for V and 10 bases for J; bases not matched to a gene: 12. The CDR3 is CASSPPSGTSGRKEQFF. CDR3 nucleotide sequence: TGTGCCAGCAGCCCTCCTTCCGGGACTAGCGGGAGAAAGGAGCAGTTCTTC.

The chain recombines TRBV5-1 with TRBJ2-7, with 7 bases that match TRBD1. The CDR3 contains 15 residues. Trimming at V came to 5 bases and at J to 2 bases, leaving 10 bases not matched to a gene. CDR1 SGHRS and CDR2 YFSETQ come from the germline V gene. The CDR3 nucleotides are TGCGCCAGCAGACCAGGGACAGAAGAGGCCTACGAGCAGTACTTC. Amino acids: CASRPGTEEAYEQYF.

The chain is built from TRBV7-2 and TRBJ2-7; TRBD2 matches 8 bases. V dropped 5 bases and J dropped 4; count of bases not matched to a gene: 1. This CDR3 is built from 12 residues. Germline V gene lookup returns CDR1 SGHTA and CDR2 FQGNSA. CDR3 coding DNA: TGTGCCAGCAGCGCTAGCGGGTACGAGCAGTACTTC. It codes for CASSASGYEQYF.

The sample holds a few counts of this clone. For the CDR3, the DNA is TGTGCCCGGGAGGGCTACAATGAGCAGTTCTTC. Translated: CAREGYNEQFF. The chain couples TRBV30 to TRBJ2-1; TRBD2 matches 8 bases. Unmatched junction bases numbered 0, after V lost 8 bases and J lost 3 bases. The germline gives CDR1 GTSNPN, CDR2 SVGIG (reference sequence). This CDR3 is 11 amino acids long. Full variable domain (remainder filled in from reference TRBV30 and TRBJ2-1): SQTIHQWPATLVQPVGSPLSLECTVEGTSNPNLYWYRQAAGRGLQLLFYSVGIGQISSEVPQNLSASRPQDRQFILSSKKLLLSDSGFYLCAREGYNEQFFGPGTRLTVL.

The chain combines TRBV19 with TRBJ1-5; 7 bases line up with TRBD1. The CDR3 is made up of 15 amino acids. Germline CDR1 LNHDA, CDR2 SQIVND (reference sequence). V lost 4 bases, J lost 2 bases, and 5 bases stayed unmatched. The CDR3 DNA reads as TGTGCCAGTAGTAAGACAGGGACGGGCAATCAGCCCCAGCATTTT. This codes for CASSKTGTGNQPQHF.

This clone has just a few counts. The gene calls are TRBV23-1 and TRBJ1-6; perhaps TRBD1 as D (5 bases). TRBV23-1 is classed as an ORF, of uncertain function. V was trimmed by 0 bases and J by 0 bases, leaving 9 bases between them. This CDR3 contains 17 residues. The CDR3 nucleotides read TGCGCCAGCAGTCAATCGGGACCGAGCTCCTATAATTCACCCCTCCACTTT. It specifies CASSQSGPSSYNSPLHF.

The table lists this clone with a few counts. The chain has TRBV9 and TRBJ1-1; possible D gene TRBD1, 6 bases. Germline values: CDR1 SGDLS, CDR2 YYNGEE. This CDR3 has 14 amino acids. Trimming took 3 bases from V and 1 from J, leaving 10 bases between them. As DNA, the CDR3 is TGTGCCAGCAGCGGGACAGTGACGAACACTGAAGCTTTCTTT. This encodes CASSGTVTNTEAFF.

Comment on this clone: Other DNA sequences in this sample translate to the same CDR3. V usage is TRBV20-1 and J usage is TRBJ1-2, with D uncertain. Germline CDR1 DFQATT, CDR2 SNEGSKA (reference sequence). The CDR3 is 10 amino acids. Trimming removed 3 bases at V and 4 bases at J, with 3 bases between. CDR3 loop: CSASGYGYTF. CDR3 sequence (DNA): TGCAGTGCTAGCGGCTATGGCTACACCTTC.

This rearrangement joins TRBV11-2 to TRBJ2-1, with TRBD2 identical over 11 bases. Germline values: CDR1 SGHAT, CDR2 FQNNGV. Trimming took 0 bases from V and 7 from J; bases not matched to a gene: 5. The CDR3 loop spans 16 amino acids. The CDR3 loop is CASSLDPSGGRNEQFF. CDR3 DNA: TGTGCCAGCAGCTTAGATCCTAGCGGGGGGAGGAATGAGCAGTTCTTC.

A few counts support this clone. The CDR3 sequence is CASSVGPRRTGQQETQYF. The DNA for the CDR3 is TGTGCCAGCAGCGTAGGGCCCCGCCGGACAGGGCAACAAGAGACCCAGTACTTC. V gene TRBV9 combines with J gene TRBJ2-5; 8 nucleotides align to TRBD1. The junction had 12 bases not matched to a gene; V was cut back by 0 bases and J by 2 bases. This CDR3 is built from 18 residues. Germline CDR1 and CDR2: SGDLS and YYNGEE.